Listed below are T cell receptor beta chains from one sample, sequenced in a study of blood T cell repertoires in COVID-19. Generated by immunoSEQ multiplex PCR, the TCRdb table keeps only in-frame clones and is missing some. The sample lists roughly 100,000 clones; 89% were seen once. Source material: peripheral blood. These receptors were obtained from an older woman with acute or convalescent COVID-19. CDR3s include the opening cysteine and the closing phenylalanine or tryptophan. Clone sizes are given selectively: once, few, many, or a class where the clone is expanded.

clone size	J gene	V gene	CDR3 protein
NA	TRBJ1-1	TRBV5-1	CASSWGTGNTEAFF
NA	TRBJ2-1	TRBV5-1	CASSLGAMGYNEQFF
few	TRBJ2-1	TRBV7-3	CASSRSRSSYNEQFF
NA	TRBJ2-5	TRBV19	CASSAWTSGDQETQYF
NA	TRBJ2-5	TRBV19	CASAGLAQTQYF
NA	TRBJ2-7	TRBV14	CASSQETGQVSYEQYF
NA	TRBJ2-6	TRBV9	CASSVVHRGPGANVLTF
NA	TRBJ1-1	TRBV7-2	CASSIQGSLPNTEAFF
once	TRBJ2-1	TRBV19	CASTGYNEQFF
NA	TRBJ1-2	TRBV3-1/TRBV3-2	CASTSGFDGYTF
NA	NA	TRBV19	CASKGIYEQYF
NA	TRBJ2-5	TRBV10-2	CASRRQFVETQYF
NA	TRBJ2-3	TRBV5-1	CASSPGSGTDTQYF
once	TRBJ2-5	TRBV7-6	CASSPPGQETQYF
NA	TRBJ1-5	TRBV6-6	CASSYAAANQPQHF
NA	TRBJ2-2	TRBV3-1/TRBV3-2	CASSQGYGSGNTGELFF